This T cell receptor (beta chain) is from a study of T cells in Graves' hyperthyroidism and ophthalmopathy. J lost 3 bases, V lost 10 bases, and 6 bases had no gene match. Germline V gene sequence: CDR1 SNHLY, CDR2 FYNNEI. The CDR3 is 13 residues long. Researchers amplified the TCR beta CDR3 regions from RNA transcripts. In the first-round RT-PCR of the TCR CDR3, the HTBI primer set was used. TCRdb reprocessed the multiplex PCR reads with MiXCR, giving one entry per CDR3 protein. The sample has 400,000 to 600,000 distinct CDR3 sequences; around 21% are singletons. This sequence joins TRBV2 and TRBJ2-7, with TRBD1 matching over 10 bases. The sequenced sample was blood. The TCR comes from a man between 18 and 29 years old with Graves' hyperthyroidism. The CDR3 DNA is TGTGCCACCAGGACAGGGGGATTCTACGAGCAGTACTTC. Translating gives CATRTGGFYEQYF.